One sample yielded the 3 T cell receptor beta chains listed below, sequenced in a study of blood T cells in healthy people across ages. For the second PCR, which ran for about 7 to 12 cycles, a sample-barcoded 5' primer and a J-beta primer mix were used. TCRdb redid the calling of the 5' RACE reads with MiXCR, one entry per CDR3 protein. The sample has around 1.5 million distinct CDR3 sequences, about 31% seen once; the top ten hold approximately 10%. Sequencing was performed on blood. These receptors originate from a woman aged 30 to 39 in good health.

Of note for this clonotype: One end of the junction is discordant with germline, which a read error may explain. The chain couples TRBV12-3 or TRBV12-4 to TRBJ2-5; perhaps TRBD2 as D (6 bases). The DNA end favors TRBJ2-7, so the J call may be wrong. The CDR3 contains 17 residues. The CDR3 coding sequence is TGTGCCAGCAGTCCAGCCCCGGGACTGGCGATCTCCTGCGAGCAGTACTTC. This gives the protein CASSPAPGLAISCEQYF.

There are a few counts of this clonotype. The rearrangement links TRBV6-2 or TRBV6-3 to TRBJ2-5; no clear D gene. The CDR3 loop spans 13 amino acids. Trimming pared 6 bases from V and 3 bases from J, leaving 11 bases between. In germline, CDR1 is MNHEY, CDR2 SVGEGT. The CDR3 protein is CASRKMREETQYF. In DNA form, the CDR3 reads TGTGCCAGCAGAAAAATGAGAGAAGAGACCCAGTACTTC.

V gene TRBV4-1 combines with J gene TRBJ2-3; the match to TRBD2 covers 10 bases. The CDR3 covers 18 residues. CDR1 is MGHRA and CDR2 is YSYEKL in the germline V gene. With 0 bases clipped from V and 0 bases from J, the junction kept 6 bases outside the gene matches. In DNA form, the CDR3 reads TGCGCCAGCAGCCAAGATCAGACTAGCGGGCCTAGCACAGATACGCAGTATTTT. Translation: CASSQDQTSGPSTDTQYF.